A selection of T cell receptor beta chains follows, all from one sample in a study of OX40 agonist ivuxolimab in advanced cancers. The method was immunoSEQ multiplex PCR; TCRdb's version includes in-frame clones alone and lacks a portion of them. This table has about 40,000 clones, approximately 85% appearing once. The sample in question was CD4+ or CD8+ T cells sorted from blood, obtained in a trial of the OX40 agonist ivuxolimab. The receptors shown here come from an adult with an advanced solid tumor such as melanoma, head and neck, liver or kidney cancer. CDR3s include the opening cysteine and the closing phenylalanine or tryptophan. Each record gives: D gene, CDR3 length, clone size, J gene, V gene, CDR3 protein, CDR3 DNA. D genes are given only for firm matches. Clone size, where shown, is once, few, many, or a class for clones that have expanded.

-	15	once	TRBJ2-7	TRBV9	CASSVGWGGSYEQYF	TGTGCCAGCAGCGTAGGGTGGGGTGGCTCCTACGAGCAGTACTTC
-	16	once	TRBJ2-7	TRBV21-1	CASQRPISRGTYEQYF	TGTGCCAGCCAGCGGCCTATCTCCAGGGGAACCTACGAGCAGTACTTC
TRBD1	16	-	TRBJ1-6	TRBV4-1	CASSPETGSYNSPLHF	TGCGCCAGCAGCCCCGAGACAGGGAGCTATAATTCACCCCTCCACTTT
-	20	-	TRBJ1-3	TRBV12-5	CASGLVLIRGRGDIGNTIYF	TGTGCTAGTGGTTTGGTACTAATCCGGGGCAGGGGAGATATCGGAAACACCATATATTTT
-	16	-	TRBJ1-1	TRBV6-5	CASSYLQITWNTEAFF	TGTGCCAGCAGTTACCTACAGATAACCTGGAACACTGAAGCTTTCTTT
-	12	-	TRBJ1-5	TRBV29-1	CSVEVGNGPQHF	TGCAGCGTTGAGGTGGGGAATGGGCCCCAGCATTTT
TRBD1	14	-	TRBJ2-2	TRBV6-1	CAILDRGRAGELFF	TGTGCCATCCTGGACAGGGGGCGCGCCGGGGAGCTGTTTTTT
-	15	-	TRBJ2-1	TRBV5-4	CASSLLGGAGDEQFF	TGTGCCAGCAGCTTGTTAGGTGGGGCCGGGGATGAGCAGTTCTTC
-	16	-	TRBJ2-1	TRBV5-1	CASSLDLASRSNEQFF	TGCGCCAGCAGCTTGGACCTAGCGTCCCGTTCCAATGAGCAGTTCTTC
-	15	few	TRBJ2-3	TRBV4-2	CASSPLEGVADTQYF	TGTGCCAGCAGCCCCCTGGAAGGGGTCGCCGATACGCAGTATTTT
-	14	-	TRBJ2-1	TRBV11-2	CASSPRLEGNEQFF	TGTGCCAGCAGCCCCCGGTTAGAGGGGAATGAGCAGTTCTTC
-	12	-	TRBJ2-7	TRBV25-1	CASSRGGNEQYF	TGTGCCAGCAGCAGGGGGGGCAACGAGCAGTACTTC
-	15	-	TRBJ2-3	TRBV30	CAWNLGGGAVDTQYF	TGTGCCTGGAACTTAGGAGGGGGGGCGGTAGATACGCAGTATTTT
-	15	-	TRBJ1-5	TRBV4-3	CASSQDRGSNQPQHF	TGCGCCAGCAGCCAAGATCGAGGGAGTAATCAGCCCCAGCATTTT
-	17	-	TRBJ2-4	TRBV4-3	CASSQEGVWGQTNIQYF	TGCGCCAGCAGCCAAGAGGGAGTGTGGGGACAAACAAACATTCAGTACTTC
TRBD2	15	-	TRBJ2-7	TRBV27	CASSFDAGGSYEQYF	TGTGCCAGCAGTTTCGACGCGGGAGGCTCCTACGAGCAGTACTTC
-	14	-	TRBJ2-3	TRBV7-9	CASTQGQSTDTQYF	TGTGCCAGCACCCAAGGACAGTCCACAGATACGCAGTATTTT
TRBD1	15	-	TRBJ2-1	TRBV27	CASSLRTGVVNEQFF	TGTGCCAGCAGCCTAAGGACAGGGGTTGTGAATGAGCAGTTCTTC
-	15	-	TRBJ2-1	TRBV6-5	CASSFSPVSYNEQFF	TGTGCCAGCAGTTTTTCCCCGGTATCCTACAATGAGCAGTTCTTC
-	16	-	TRBJ1-1	TRBV7-6	CASSLGSQGSPNEAFF	TGTGCCAGCAGCTTAGGTAGTCAGGGGAGTCCTAATGAAGCTTTCTTT
TRBD1	16	once	TRBJ2-3	TRBV19	CASSIFLDRTTDTQYF	TGTGCCAGTAGTATATTCCTGGACAGGACCACAGATACGCAGTATTTT
-	13	-	TRBJ1-1	TRBV11-1	CASSLSRNTEAFF	TGTGCCAGCAGCTTAAGCAGGAACACTGAAGCTTTCTTT
TRBD1	16	-	TRBJ2-7	TRBV11-2	CASSLEGPGQGDEQYF	TGTGCCAGCAGCCTAGAGGGTCCGGGACAGGGGGACGAGCAGTACTTC
-	12	-	TRBJ2-3	TRBV19	CASTHSTDTQYF	TGTGCCAGTACCCACAGCACAGATACGCAGTATTTT
-	14	-	TRBJ2-5	TRBV7-8	CASSLWDKLETQYF	TGTGCCAGCAGCCTTTGGGACAAGTTGGAGACCCAGTACTTC
TRBD1	16	-	TRBJ2-7	TRBV7-2	CASSLMFGTGLYEQYF	TGTGCCAGCAGCTTAATGTTCGGGACAGGGCTCTACGAGCAGTACTTC
-	12	-	TRBJ1-1	TRBV6-5	CASKREGTEAFF	TGTGCCAGCAAACGGGAGGGCACTGAAGCTTTCTTT
TRBD1	16	-	TRBJ2-3	TRBV9	CASSSPDRGSTDTQYF	TGTGCCAGCAGCTCCCCGGACAGGGGATCAACAGATACGCAGTATTTT
TRBD1	15	-	TRBJ2-7	TRBV9	CASSVGDRASYEQYF	TGTGCCAGCAGCGTAGGGGACAGGGCTTCCTACGAGCAGTACTTC
-	16	-	TRBJ1-1	TRBV28	CASSSLQTLMNTEAFF	TGTGCCAGCAGTTCTCTGCAGACACTTATGAACACTGAAGCTTTCTTT
TRBD1	14	-	TRBJ2-7	TRBV11-2	CASSFPGGIYEQYF	TGTGCCAGCAGCTTTCCAGGGGGTATATACGAGCAGTACTTC
-	16	-	TRBJ2-2	TRBV7-9	CASSLMAGVSTGELFF	TGTGCCAGCAGCTTAATGGCGGGCGTGTCCACCGGGGAGCTGTTTTTT
TRBD2	14	-	TRBJ2-3	TRBV28	CASSLAAGDDTQYF	TGTGCCAGCAGTTTGGCGGCGGGAGACGATACGCAGTATTTT
TRBD1	14	-	TRBJ2-7	TRBV9	CASSVAGQTYEQYF	TGTGCCAGCAGCGTAGCGGGACAGACCTACGAGCAGTACTTC
-	10	few	TRBJ1-1	TRBV27	CASGSTEAFF	TGTGCCAGCGGAAGCACTGAAGCTTTCTTT
TRBD2	17	-	TRBJ2-3	TRBV7-2	CASSLMGLAGEIDTQYF	TGTGCCAGCAGCTTGATGGGACTAGCGGGGGAGATAGATACGCAGTATTTT
TRBD2	15	-	TRBJ2-7	TRBV11-2	CASSLGGGATYEQYF	TGTGCCAGCAGCTTAGGCGGGGGGGCCACCTACGAGCAGTACTTC
-	13	-	TRBJ2-2	TRBV29-1	CSGAINSPGELFF	TGCAGCGGGGCTATCAACTCCCCCGGGGAGCTGTTTTTT
TRBD1	14	-	TRBJ1-5	TRBV7-9	CASSPTGSNQPQHF	TGTGCCAGCAGCCCGACAGGGAGCAATCAGCCCCAGCATTTT
-	12	-	TRBJ2-1	TRBV4-1	CASSQSKNEQFF	TGCGCCAGCAGCCAAAGTAAGAATGAGCAGTTCTTC
TRBD1	15	-	TRBJ1-1	TRBV9	CASSGGDRMNTEAFF	TGTGCCAGCAGCGGAGGGGACAGGATGAACACTGAAGCTTTCTTT
-	15	-	TRBJ2-7	TRBV5-1	CASSSLGLGVYEQYF	TGCGCCAGCAGCTCTTTGGGGTTGGGAGTCTACGAGCAGTACTTC
-	14	-	TRBJ2-3	TRBV7-8	CASSYAGITDTQYF	TGTGCCAGCAGCTATGCAGGGATCACAGATACGCAGTATTTT
-	13	-	TRBJ1-1	TRBV27	CASSLVAVAEAFF	TGTGCCAGCAGTTTAGTTGCGGTTGCTGAAGCTTTCTTT
TRBD1	16	once	TRBJ2-7	TRBV4-1	CASSPQDRGSTYEQYF	TGCGCCAGCAGCCCTCAAGACAGGGGGTCGACCTACGAGCAGTACTTC